The T cell receptor (beta chain) under discussion was sequenced for a study of T cell responses to AZD1222 COVID-19 vaccine (dated by TCRdb to 2020 to 2023). Regarding the complete study: AZD1222 recipients given second doses at about 4 weeks or at about 12 weeks were pooled, since spike-specific TCR depth and breadth were not found to differ between the two schedules. TCR sequencing covered 230 to 250 trial participants: some 210 given two doses of AZD1222 and 26 given two doses of MenACWY control vaccine. Enrollment into the trials was organized by age into subgroups of 18-55, 56-69 and 70-plus years, and those subgroups contained approximately 160, 26 and 62 TCR-sequenced participants, respectively.

This clone was recorded only once. It lacks a known antigen. Per-nucleotide qualities are absent, and no much larger clonotype sits a single base away. Results and caveats for the whole study, not just this receptor: Reportedly, close to half of the unique spike-specific TCRs recognized epitopes lying outside the regions that are mutated in the B.1.351 and B.1.1.7 variants. The vaccine-associated CD4 TCRs covered the entire spike protein, and the dominant responses fell in regions 160-218 and 743-854. After two AZD1222 doses, both the breadth and the depth of spike-specific TCRs were significantly higher than at day 0 and than in MenACWY recipients. The 56-69-year group was small, and its depth increase did not reach significance, likely because of low power. Participants were mostly white British and included more females than males, and it was suggested by the authors that clonal diversity may have been underestimated. Conclusions about previously exposed vaccinees are limited because only six or seven AZD1222 recipients were SARS-CoV-2 seropositive at baseline. No day 14 peak-response samples were available, so repertoires were characterized only after the peak T cell response.

The CDR3 regions of human TCRbeta chains were analyzed by immunosequencing. As for the original processing: TCRs in the repertoires were compared against a reference library of SARS-CoV-2-specific TCRs that had been generated with the MIRA antigen-specificity platform. Breadth meant the fraction of unique TCRs that were SARS-CoV-2-associated, whereas depth meant the fraction of total T cells that were SARS-CoV-2-associated. Using the MIRA data, every spike-specific TCR was mapped to the spike region that the TCR reacted to and assigned to either a CD4 or a CD8 class. Log10-transformed breadth and depth values were compared by one-way ANOVA with Sidak's multiple comparisons tests. Here the immuneACCESS table is served through TCRdb, limited to in-frame sequences with V and J called. Missing clones are a known gap in these copies; in checked studies unresolved V genes cover under half, and the rest lacks a known reason. V and J calls and clone size are given by that table; D and trimming were obtained from the DNA. The sample includes 150,000 to 200,000 clones, with around 93% observed a single time. Roughly 10% of the sample lies in the top ten.

The CDR3, cysteine through phenylalanine, is 15 amino acids long. The only DNA kept is the CDR3, 45 bases in frame from the first base. Trimming costs V 2 bases and J 1 base, and their ends lie 12 bases apart. CDR1 GTSNPN and CDR2 SVGIG are derived from the germline V gene (reference sequence). Sample time point, as interpreted from the label and publication: baseline before first vaccination. Vaccinee samples were obtained from the UK trials COV001 and COV002, which included a single-blind randomized controlled phase 2/3 trial of AZD1222 (ChAdOx1 nCoV-19) in healthy adults. For TCRbeta chain sequencing, PBMC samples from trial participants were taken at day 0 and at day 28 after the second dose.

The V and J genes are TRBV30 and TRBJ1-3; a tentative D call is TRBD1 (6 bases match). This sample comprised peripheral blood, obtained on day 0 of AZD1222 vaccination. The origin of this receptor is an adult in good health. The DNA sequence is given as TGTGCCTGGAGTAAGAGGGGGAGGTCTGGAAACACCATATATTTT. Translated, it gives CAWSKRGRSGNTIYF.